Listed below are T cell receptor beta chains from one sample, sequenced in a study of T cell responses to AZD1222 COVID-19 vaccine. Profiling relied on immunoSEQ multiplex PCR, and the TCRdb table lists in-frame clones only, not all of them. The table shows roughly 93,000 clones, with roughly 89% occurring only once. Sequences were derived from peripheral blood, sampled 28 days after the second AZD1222 dose. These receptors all stem from an adult who received the AZD1222 COVID-19 vaccine. Each CDR3 is given with its conserved first and last residue. The D gene is left open where the match is weak. Not every row has a clone size; where given, it reads once, few, many or a size class.

cdr3_aa,cdr3_nt,v_call,j_call,d_call,clone_size
CASSLASGGYTDTQYF,TGTGCCAGCAGTTTAGCTAGCGGGGGATACACAGATACGCAGTATTTT,TRBV28,TRBJ2-3,TRBD2,.
CASSETRGNEQFF,TGTGCCAGCAGCGAGACTAGGGGCAATGAGCAGTTCTTC,TRBV9,TRBJ2-1,.,.
CASSLSLRGAYEYF,TGTGCCAGCAGTTTATCTCTTCGGGGGGCTTATGAGTACTTC,TRBV27,TRBJ2-5,.,once
CASSLTPSGANVLTF,TGTGCCAGCAGTCTGACACCCTCTGGGGCCAACGTCCTGACTTTC,TRBV28,TRBJ2-6,.,.
CASSLDYSRGRSSYEQYF,TGTGCCAGCAGCTTAGATTATTCCCGGGGGCGAAGCTCCTACGAGCAGTACTTC,TRBV11-2,TRBJ2-7,.,.
CASAGVGANVLTF,TGCGCCAGCGCTGGGGTCGGGGCCAACGTCCTGACTTTC,TRBV10-2,TRBJ2-6,.,.
CASSQGRGSTGELFF,TGTGCCAGCAGCCAAGGCAGGGGAAGCACCGGGGAGCTGTTTTTT,TRBV7-2,TRBJ2-2,.,.
CASSEAGGPNYGYTF,TGTGCCAGCAGCGAGGCCGGAGGTCCTAACTATGGCTACACCTTC,TRBV9,TRBJ1-2,.,.
CASSSDSYEQYF,TGTGCCAGCTCATCGGACTCCTACGAGCAGTACTTC,TRBV18,TRBJ2-7,.,.
CASSPATGGPETQYF,TGTGCCAGCAGCCCCGCAACAGGGGGCCCAGAGACCCAGTACTTC,TRBV9,TRBJ2-5,TRBD1,.
CASSQLSGGDEQFF,TGTGCCAGCAGCCAACTTAGCGGGGGTGATGAGCAGTTCTTC,TRBV3-1/TRBV3-2,TRBJ2-1,TRBD2,.
CASRGIFSNQPQHF,TGTGCCAGCAGGGGGATTTTTAGCAATCAGCCCCAGCATTTT,TRBV6-5,TRBJ1-5,.,.
CASSPGQAYNEQFF,TGTGCCAGCAGCCCGGGACAGGCCTACAATGAGCAGTTCTTC,TRBV7-3,TRBJ2-1,TRBD1,.
CASSQDAAAYNSPLHF,TGCGCCAGCAGCCAAGACGCGGCAGCTTATAATTCACCCCTCCACTTT,TRBV4-3,TRBJ1-6,.,.
CASSLVTVGAGELFF,TGTGCCAGCAGCCTAGTGACAGTGGGAGCCGGGGAGCTGTTTTTT,TRBV5-8,TRBJ2-2,.,.
CASSLVGAWTEAFF,TGTGCCAGCAGCTTAGTTGGAGCTTGGACTGAAGCTTTCTTT,TRBV7-8,TRBJ1-1,.,.
CASSTNSGVNEKLFF,TGTGCCAGCAGCACCAATTCAGGGGTCAATGAAAAACTGTTTTTT,TRBV7-9,TRBJ1-4,.,.
CASSIRLGAGETQYF,TGTGCCAGTAGTATACGTTTAGGGGCCGGAGAGACCCAGTACTTC,TRBV19,TRBJ2-5,.,.
CASSYIATNEKLFF,TGTGCCAGCAGTTACATTGCAACTAATGAAAAACTGTTTTTT,TRBV27,TRBJ1-4,.,.
CASSQGEQVSYEQYF,TGTGCCAGCAGCCAAGGGGAGCAGGTCTCCTACGAGCAGTACTTC,TRBV14,TRBJ2-7,.,.
CASSVEGGTYTGELFF,TGTGCCAGCAGCGTAGAGGGGGGGACGTACACCGGGGAGCTGTTTTTT,TRBV9,TRBJ2-2,.,.
CAISGLQGVNGYTF,TGTGCCATCAGTGGACTTCAGGGGGTGAATGGCTACACCTTC,TRBV10-3,TRBJ1-2,TRBD1,.
CASSIVRQETQYF,TGTGCCAGTAGTATAGTACGCCAAGAGACCCAGTACTTC,TRBV19,TRBJ2-5,.,.
CSADPGTGTDTQYF,TGCAGCGCCGACCCCGGGACAGGCACAGATACGCAGTATTTT,TRBV29-1,TRBJ2-3,TRBD1,.
CASSLSGRASGANVLTF,TGTGCCAGCAGTTTATCGGGCCGGGCCTCTGGGGCCAACGTCCTGACTTTC,TRBV27,TRBJ2-6,.,.
CASSQGVIQMNTGELFF,TGTGCCAGCAGCCAAGGGGTAATTCAAATGAACACCGGGGAGCTGTTTTTT,TRBV3-1/TRBV3-2,TRBJ2-2,.,.
CASSLIRQGGYNEQFF,TGTGCCAGCAGCCTAATACGCCAGGGGGGATACAATGAGCAGTTCTTC,TRBV4-2,TRBJ2-1,.,.
CASSLGYQETQYF,TGTGCCAGCAGCTTAGGTTACCAAGAGACCCAGTACTTC,TRBV11-2,TRBJ2-5,.,.
CASSEWGSGGFDTQYF,TGTGCCAGCAGTGAATGGGGTAGCGGGGGATTCGATACGCAGTATTTT,TRBV25-1,TRBJ2-3,TRBD2,.
CASSPRGYGYTF,TGTGCCAGCAGCCCCCGGGGCTATGGCTACACCTTC,TRBV3-1/TRBV3-2,TRBJ1-2,.,.
CASKERGGPYEQYF,TGCGCCAGCAAGGAGCGGGGGGGACCCTACGAGCAGTACTTC,TRBV5-1,TRBJ2-7,TRBD2,once
CARGGALDLNYEQYF,TGTGCCAGGGGGGGAGCGCTAGACCTCAACTACGAGCAGTACTTC,TRBV7-2,TRBJ2-7,.,few
CASSLILDVTNTEAFF,TGTGCCAGTAGTCTCATCCTGGACGTCACAAACACTGAAGCTTTCTTT,TRBV19,TRBJ1-1,.,once
CASSNPSLDRINYGYTF,TGTGCCAGCAGCAATCCTTCCCTGGACAGGATTAACTATGGCTACACCTTC,TRBV21-1,TRBJ1-2,.,few
CASSYSGTGRQPQHF,TGTGCCAGCAGTTACTCGGGGACAGGGCGTCAGCCCCAGCATTTT,TRBV6-5,TRBJ1-5,TRBD1,.
CASSAWGGGYTF,TGTGCCAGCAGCGCATGGGGAGGTGGCTACACCTTC,TRBV6-5,TRBJ1-2,.,few
CASSPSLGVNTEAFF,TGTGCCAGCTCACCTTCCCTGGGAGTGAACACTGAAGCTTTCTTT,TRBV18,TRBJ1-1,.,.
CATSRDRGSYEQYF,TGTGCCACCAGCAGAGATCGGGGTTCCTACGAGCAGTACTTC,TRBV15,TRBJ2-7,.,.
CASSSLGASAAYNEQFF,TGTGCCAGCAGCTCCCTGGGGGCTAGCGCCGCCTACAATGAGCAGTTCTTC,TRBV7-9,TRBJ2-1,.,.
CASSFPQGEQYF,TGTGCCAGCAGCTTCCCGCAGGGCGAGCAGTACTTC,TRBV7-9,TRBJ2-7,.,.
CASSQVGPDGYTF,TGCGCCAGCAGCCAGGTAGGGCCGGATGGCTACACCTTC,TRBV4-1,TRBJ1-2,.,.
CASRSGYTEAFF,TGTGCCAGTAGGAGCGGATACACTGAAGCTTTCTTT,TRBV19,TRBJ1-1,.,.
CASSTWGSTTPLHF,TGTGCCAGTAGTACGTGGGGCAGTACCACACCCCTCCACTTT,TRBV19,TRBJ1-6,.,.
CAISGSGQGREKLFF,TGTGCCATCAGTGGATCGGGACAGGGCCGTGAAAAACTGTTTTTT,TRBV10-3,TRBJ1-4,TRBD1,.
CASSIDGRRVVAEAFF,TGTGCCAGTAGTATAGATGGACGCAGGGTCGTCGCTGAAGCTTTCTTT,TRBV19,TRBJ1-1,.,.
CASSLSTTAYGGYEQYF,TGTGCCAGCAGCTTGTCCACGACAGCGTATGGGGGATACGAGCAGTACTTC,TRBV5-4,TRBJ2-7,.,.
CASGRDMNTEAFF,TGTGCCAGCGGAAGGGACATGAACACTGAAGCTTTCTTT,TRBV9,TRBJ1-1,.,once
CASSLNELQRRQGQVGGYTF,TGTGCCAGCAGCTTAAATGAGCTACAGAGAAGACAGGGGCAAGTAGGTGGCTACACCTTC,TRBV5-5,TRBJ1-2,TRBD1,.
CASSQNLGTEAFF,TGTGCCAGCAGCCAAAACCTAGGCACTGAAGCTTTCTTT,TRBV13,TRBJ1-1,.,.
CASRGDTDTQYF,TGTGCCAGCCGAGGTGACACAGATACGCAGTATTTT,TRBV2,TRBJ2-3,.,.
CASHFDTEDFTTNTEAFF,TGTGCCAGCCACTTTGACACCGAAGACTTCACAACGAACACTGAAGCTTTCTTT,TRBV6-4,TRBJ1-1,.,.
CASSPRQGAPDTEAFF,TGTGCCAGCAGCCCACGTCAGGGGGCGCCGGACACTGAAGCTTTCTTT,TRBV7-2,TRBJ1-1,TRBD1,.
CASSLLETSGANTQYF,TGTGCCAGCAGTTTATTGGAGACTAGCGGGGCAAATACGCAGTATTTT,TRBV27,TRBJ2-3,TRBD2,.
CSVEERLQETQYF,TGCAGCGTTGAGGAAAGGCTCCAAGAGACCCAGTACTTC,TRBV29-1,TRBJ2-5,.,once
CAWSRDTLTGNTIYF,TGTGCCTGGAGCCGGGACACCCTAACTGGAAACACCATATATTTT,TRBV30,TRBJ1-3,.,.